A single T cell receptor (beta chain) is shown here with its context. This specimen comes from a study of T cell changes during pregnancy in multiple sclerosis. The CDR3 is made up of 16 amino acids. CDR1 is LGHNA and CDR2 is YNFKEQ in the germline V gene. The junction had 4 bases not matched to a gene; V was cut back by 0 bases and J by 2 bases. Generated by immunoSEQ multiplex PCR, the TCRdb table keeps only in-frame clones and is missing some. The sample holds tens of thousands of clones, 90% seen once. The rearrangement links TRBV4-2 to TRBJ2-3; 8 bases agree with TRBD2. This clonotype was sampled from a female donor with multiple sclerosis, enrolled in a pregnancy study. The sequences come from CD8+ T cells from peripheral blood mononuclear cells, collected in the second trimester of pregnancy. For the CDR3, the DNA is TGTGCCAGCAGCCAAGATACGGGAGGGAACACAGATACGCAGTATTTT. This gives the protein CASSQDTGGNTDTQYF.